This T cell receptor (beta chain) originates from a study of Graves' ophthalmopathy and Graves' hyperthyroidism. The V and J ends lost 6 bases and 4 bases, in that order; junction bases with no gene match: 12. CDR3 length: 16 amino acids. This clonotype was counted ten times or more. What it recognizes is unknown. Overall study findings and caveats: Most thyroid clonotypes with frequency above 0.001 were detected in blood too. The model's ophthalmopathy progression predictions had less than 71% sensitivity and less than 85% specificity.

Amplification targeted the TCR beta CDR3 regions, with RNA transcripts as the source material. HTBI primers served in a first-round RT-PCR, which a second-round multiplex PCR followed. TCRdb re-called the multiplex PCR reads through MiXCR, storing one row per CDR3 protein. In the table there are around 520,000 distinct CDR3 sequences, 35% to 40% of which are singletons. What was sequenced was peripheral blood or thyroid tissue (not recorded which). The V call is TRBV12-3 or TRBV12-4, the J call TRBJ1-2; 9 bases are shared with TRBD1. The TCR sequence derives from an adult man with Graves' hyperthyroidism. CDR3 sequence: CASRPRPGTGIYGYTF. The CDR3 DNA reads TGTGCCAGCAGACCCCGCCCCGGGACAGGGATCTATGGCTACACCTTC.